This T cell receptor beta chain was recorded in a study of shared clonotypes between healthy human individuals. About the research overall: Each donor had three CD4 naive, three CD4 memory, two CD8 naive and one CD8 memory plate.

Memory CD4+ cells were the fraction left after CD45RA+ naive selection. A remark on this clone: Its specificity is not known.

Using immunoSEQ multiplex PCR, the repertoire was profiled, and TCRdb retains in-frame clones only, with some absent. The sample contains some 2.3 million clones, more than 80% of which appear only once. Germline loops: CDR1 SGHRS, CDR2 YFSETQ. V was trimmed by 4 bases and J by 2 bases, leaving 9 bases between them. The CDR3 is 13 amino acids. Findings and caveats of the study: Naive subsets generally had larger estimated richness than memory subsets.

The chain recombines TRBV5-1 with TRBJ2-5; no definite D call. The TCR sequence derives from a man younger than 30 in good health. Some clones in this sample may be carry-over from other donors' samples. Material for sequencing was naive CD4+ T cells from PBMCs. Subset indicated: CD45RA+ positively selected. As DNA, the CDR3 is TGCGCCAGCAGCACCACCCCACAAGAGACCCAGTACTTC. Its translation: CASSTTPQETQYF.